Following are 12 T cell receptor beta chains from one sample sequenced in a study of Graves' ophthalmopathy and Graves' hyperthyroidism. Transcripts of RNA were the source for amplifying TCR beta CDR3 regions. HTBI primers were used in a first-round RT-PCR, which preceded a second-round multiplex PCR. Each CDR3 protein is one row after TCRdb ran MiXCR on the multiplex PCR reads. The data hold 500,000 to 800,000 distinct CDR3 sequences, with roughly 39% observed a single time. The sequenced sample was peripheral blood. These receptor sequences come from an adult man with Graves' ophthalmopathy.

The genes are TRBV2 and TRBJ2-5; D is possibly TRBD1 (6 bases). Matching the DNA end better, TRBJ2-1 makes the J call doubtful. The CDR3 is 11 amino acids. CDR1 and CDR2 from the germline V gene are SNHLY and FYNNEI. The CDR3 sequence is CASRGAYPQFF. Written as DNA, the CDR3 is TGTGCCAGCAGGGGGGCGTATCCGCAGTTCTTC.

The V and J genes are TRBV7-9 and TRBJ1-2; tentatively, D is TRBD1 (5 bases). V lost 5 bases, J lost 8 bases, and 18 bases lay in between. CDR1 and CDR2 (germline): SEHNR, FQNEAQ (reference sequence). The CDR3 has 14 residues. CDR3 in amino acids: CASSLWTHLGGYTF. The CDR3 DNA follows: TGTGCCAGCAGCCTTTGGACACATTTAGGAGGCTACACCTTC.

The table lists this clonotype with a few counts. J is TRBJ2-7 and V is TRBV5-1; 7 bases map to TRBD2. The CDR3 runs 15 residues. In germline, CDR1 is SGHRS, CDR2 YFSETQ. V lost 4 bases and J lost 5; bases outside the gene matches: 12. CDR3 in DNA: TGCGCCAGCAGCCTGGTGGGGAGGGGAACCGACGAGCAGTACTTC. It yields the protein CASSLVGRGTDEQYF.

J is TRBJ2-7 and V is TRBV24-1; D might be TRBD1 (5 bases). V was trimmed by 3 bases and J by 7 bases, leaving 15 bases between them. This CDR3 is built from 14 residues. Germline CDR1 and CDR2: KGHDR and SFDVKD. The CDR3 nucleotides read TGTGCCACCAGTGATGGACAATTAGGAAATGAGCAGTACTTC. Protein sequence: CATSDGQLGNEQYF.

This clonotype was seen only a few times. The genes are TRBV6-6 and TRBJ2-5; either TRBD1 or TRBD2 may supply D (6 bases each). V shed 2 bases and J shed 5 bases, with 12 bases lying between them. This CDR3 has 14 amino acids. CDR1 is MNHNY and CDR2 is SVGAGI in the germline V gene (reference sequence). The chain's CDR3 is CASSYQRGAETQYF. CDR3 DNA sequence: TGTGCCAGCAGTTACCAAAGGGGGGCGGAGACCCAGTACTTC.

V usage is TRBV2 and J usage is TRBJ2-3; TRBD2 matches 8 bases. CDR3 size: 14 residues. Germline V gives CDR1 SNHLY, CDR2 FYNNEI. Germline trimming cut 5 bases from V and 6 bases from J; bases unmatched to any gene: 7. For the CDR3, the DNA is TGTGCCAGCAGTCCGGGACTAGTAGCGGATACGCAGTATTTT. Amino acids: CASSPGLVADTQYF. Full variable domain (missing parts from reference TRBV2 and TRBJ2-3): EPEVTQTPSHQVTQMGQEVILRCVPISNHLYFYWYRQILGQKVEFLVSFYNNEISEKSEIFDDQFSVERPDGSNFTLKIRSTKLEDSAMYFCASSPGLVADTQYFGPGTRLTVL.

CDR3: CAISRDGADTQYF. CDR3 nucleotides: TGTGCCATCAGTCGAGACGGCGCAGATACGCAGTATTTT. The chain carries TRBV10-3 and TRBJ2-3; D gene uncertain. The CDR3 length is 13 residues. Looked up from germline, CDR1 is ENHRY and CDR2 is SYGVKD. Deletions cut 5 bases from V and 4 bases from J, with 10 bases between.

This clonotype was seen ten or more times. The germline gene is not matched at one end of the junction; a read error may be the cause. The chain is built from TRBV7-7 and TRBJ2-5, with D tentatively TRBD1 (5 bases). The CDR3 sequence is 14 residues long. Per germline, CDR1 SSHAT and CDR2 FNYEAQ (reference sequence). CDR3 coding DNA: TGTGCTAGCAGCTTAGTTGACAGCCAAGAGACCCAGTACTTC. Translation: CASSLVDSQETQYF.

This clonotype occurred many times. The chain carries TRBV25-1 and TRBJ1-1; the match to TRBD1 covers 10 bases. The CDR3 extends over 14 amino acids. V dropped 1 base and J dropped 4; count of bases not matched to a gene: 0. Germline CDR1 and CDR2: MGHDK and SYGVNS. The CDR3 here is CASSEWTGGTEAFF. In DNA form, the CDR3 reads TGTGCCAGCAGTGAATGGACAGGGGGCACTGAAGCTTTCTTT.

This chain joins TRBV7-9 and TRBJ1-2, with D maybe TRBD1 (5 bases). V was shortened by 1 base and J by 3 bases, with 15 bases between the two germline ends. The germline CDR1 and CDR2 sequences are SEHNR and FQNEAQ (reference sequence). The CDR3 extends over 16 amino acids. As DNA, the CDR3 is TGTGCCAGCAGCTTAGATGGGGCGGGGAGGGACTATGGCTACACCTTC. It is translated as CASSLDGAGRDYGYTF.

The sample holds one count of this clonotype. A much larger clone differs from this one at a single base, so this may be a read error. The V and J genes are TRBV6-6 and TRBJ1-1, with unresolved D. The CDR3 runs to 14 residues. Per the germline V gene, CDR1 is MNHNY and CDR2 is SVGAGI (reference sequence). The CDR3 reads CASGYSPGYTEAFF. The DNA of the CDR3 is TGTGCCAGCGGTTACAGCCCCGGGTACACTGAAGCTTTCTTT.

The rearrangement links TRBV29-1 to TRBJ2-5, with D perhaps matching TRBD1 or TRBD2 (6 bases each). The CDR3 runs to 12 residues. Trimming removed 4 bases at V and 7 bases at J, with 13 bases between. The germline V gene has CDR1 SQVTM and CDR2 ANQGSEA. The CDR3 sequence: CSVAGGMGTQYF. DNA for the CDR3: TGCAGCGTTGCCGGGGGCATGGGGACCCAGTACTTC.